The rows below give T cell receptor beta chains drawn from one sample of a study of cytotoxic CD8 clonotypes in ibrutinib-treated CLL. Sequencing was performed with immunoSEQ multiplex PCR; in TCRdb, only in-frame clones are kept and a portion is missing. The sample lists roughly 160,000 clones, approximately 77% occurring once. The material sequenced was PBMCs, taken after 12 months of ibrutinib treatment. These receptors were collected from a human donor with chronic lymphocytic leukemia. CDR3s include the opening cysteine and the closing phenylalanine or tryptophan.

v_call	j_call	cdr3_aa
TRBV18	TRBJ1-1	CASTPSTGANTEAFF
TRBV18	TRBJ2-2	CASSSGVLGVTGELFF
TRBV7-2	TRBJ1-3	CASSLGPDSGNTIYF
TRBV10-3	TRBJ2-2	CAISTREDGELFF
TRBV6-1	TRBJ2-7	CASSEYSDSYEQYF
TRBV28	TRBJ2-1	CASSLWSISGGTSDEQFF
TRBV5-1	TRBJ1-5	CASSLGDGQGGNQPQHF
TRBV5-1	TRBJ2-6	CASSLQRTGANVLTF
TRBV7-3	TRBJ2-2	CASSLTTSDTGELFF
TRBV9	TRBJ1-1	CASSDGGAGHKAFF
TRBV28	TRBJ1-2	CASSSVSNWDRIRGYTF
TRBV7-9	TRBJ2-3	CASSLRSGGSADTQYF
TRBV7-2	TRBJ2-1	CASSLGRDSLREQFF
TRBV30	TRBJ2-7	CAWRSPGQGASGYEQYF
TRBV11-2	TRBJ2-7	CASGLREQYF
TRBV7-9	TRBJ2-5	CASSVIRLQGPRETQYF
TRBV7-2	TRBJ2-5	CASSLPSGGQETQYF
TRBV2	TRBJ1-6	CASSARDSVNSPLHF
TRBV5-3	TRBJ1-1	CARSLGRPSEAFF
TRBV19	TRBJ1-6	CASGARVNSPLHF
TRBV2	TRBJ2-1	CASSGRLTSGGSYNEQFF
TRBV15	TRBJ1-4	CATSGGGSNEKLFF
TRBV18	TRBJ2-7	CASSPDTFYEQYF
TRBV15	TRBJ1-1	CATSRQGRANTEAFF
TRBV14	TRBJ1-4	CASSQVARFGPATNEKLFF